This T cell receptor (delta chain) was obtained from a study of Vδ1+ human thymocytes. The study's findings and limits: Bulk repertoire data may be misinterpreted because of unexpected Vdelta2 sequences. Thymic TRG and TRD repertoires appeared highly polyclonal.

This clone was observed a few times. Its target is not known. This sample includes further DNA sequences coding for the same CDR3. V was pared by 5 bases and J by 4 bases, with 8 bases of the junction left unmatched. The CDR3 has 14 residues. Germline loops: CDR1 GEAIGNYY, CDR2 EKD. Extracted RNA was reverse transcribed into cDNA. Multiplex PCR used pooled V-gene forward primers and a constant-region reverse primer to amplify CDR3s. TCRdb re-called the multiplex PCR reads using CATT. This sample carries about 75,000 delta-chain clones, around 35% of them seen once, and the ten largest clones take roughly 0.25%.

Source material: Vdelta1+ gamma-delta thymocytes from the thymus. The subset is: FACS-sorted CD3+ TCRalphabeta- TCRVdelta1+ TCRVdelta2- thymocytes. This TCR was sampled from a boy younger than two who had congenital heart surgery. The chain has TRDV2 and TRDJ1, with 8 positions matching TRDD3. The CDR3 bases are TGTGCCTGTGGTTCTCTGGGGGAGCTCGATAAACTCATCTTT. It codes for CACGSLGELDKLIF.